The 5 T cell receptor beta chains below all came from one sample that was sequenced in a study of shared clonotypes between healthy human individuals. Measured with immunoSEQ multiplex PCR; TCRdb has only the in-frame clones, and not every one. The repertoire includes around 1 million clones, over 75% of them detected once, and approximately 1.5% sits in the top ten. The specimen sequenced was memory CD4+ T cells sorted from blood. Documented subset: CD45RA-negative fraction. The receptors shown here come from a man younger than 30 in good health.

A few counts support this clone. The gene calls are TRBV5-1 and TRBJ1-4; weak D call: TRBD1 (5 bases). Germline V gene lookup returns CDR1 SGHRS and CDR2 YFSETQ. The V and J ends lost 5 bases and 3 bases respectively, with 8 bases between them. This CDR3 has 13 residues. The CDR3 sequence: CASSPGANEKLFF. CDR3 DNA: TGCGCCAGCAGTCCGGGGGCTAATGAAAAACTGTTTTTT. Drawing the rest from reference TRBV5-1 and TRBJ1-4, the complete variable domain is KAGVTQTPRYLIKTRGQQVTLSCSPISGHRSVSWYQQTPGQGLQFLFEYFSETQRNKGNFPGRFSGRQFSNSRSEMNVSTLELGDSALYLCASSPGANEKLFFGSGTQLSVL.

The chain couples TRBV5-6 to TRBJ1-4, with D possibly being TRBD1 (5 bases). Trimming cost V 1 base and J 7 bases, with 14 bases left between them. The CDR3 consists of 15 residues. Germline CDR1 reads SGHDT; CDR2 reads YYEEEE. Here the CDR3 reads CASSLSAGRGEKLFF. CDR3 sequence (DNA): TGTGCCAGCAGCTTGTCTGCAGGGAGGGGTGAAAAACTGTTTTTT.

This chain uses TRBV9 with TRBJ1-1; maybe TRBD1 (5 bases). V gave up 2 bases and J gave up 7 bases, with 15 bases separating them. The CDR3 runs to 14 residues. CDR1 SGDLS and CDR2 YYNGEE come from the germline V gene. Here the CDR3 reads CASSVVQVPIEAFF. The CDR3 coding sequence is TGTGCCAGCAGCGTGGTACAGGTCCCTATTGAAGCTTTCTTT.

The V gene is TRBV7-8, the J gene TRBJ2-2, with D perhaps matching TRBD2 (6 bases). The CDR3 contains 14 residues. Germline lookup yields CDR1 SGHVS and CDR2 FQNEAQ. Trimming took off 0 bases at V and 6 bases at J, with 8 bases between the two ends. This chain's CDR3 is CASSLAEGAGELFF. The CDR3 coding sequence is TGTGCCAGCAGCTTAGCGGAGGGTGCCGGGGAGCTGTTTTTT.

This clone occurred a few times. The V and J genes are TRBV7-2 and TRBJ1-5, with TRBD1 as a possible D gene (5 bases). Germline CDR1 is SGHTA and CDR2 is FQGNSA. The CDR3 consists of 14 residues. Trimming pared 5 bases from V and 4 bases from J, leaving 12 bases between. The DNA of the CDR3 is TGTGCCAGCAGCCTGTCTGCAGGGAATCAGCCCCAGCATTTT. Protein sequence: CASSLSAGNQPQHF.